The 7 T cell receptor beta chains in this list originate from one sample, sequenced in a study of blood T cells in healthy people across ages. Together with a sample-barcoded 5' primer, a J-beta primer mix was included in a second PCR lasting about 7 to 12 cycles. TCRdb reanalysed the 5' RACE reads using MiXCR and keeps one entry per CDR3 protein. This table has fewer than 1,000,000 distinct CDR3 sequences, 35% to 60% appearing once. Sequenced sample: blood. The receptors come from a man older than 75 in good health.

The rearrangement joins TRBV5-1 to TRBJ2-5, with D perhaps matching TRBD1 (6 bases). Germline lookup yields CDR1 SGHRS and CDR2 YFSETQ. This CDR3 is 16 amino acids long. Deletions cut 2 bases from V and 11 bases from J, with 25 bases between. The DNA for the CDR3 is TGCGCCAGCAGCTTCGGGTCCGTCCAGGGGTCCGGAGAGCAGTACTTC. Encoded protein: CASSFGSVQGSGEQYF.

This chain links TRBV20-1 with TRBJ2-3; D might be TRBD2 (5 bases). There are 18 residues in the CDR3. Between the trimmed V and J ends, which lost 6 bases and 0 bases, there was a span of 25 bases. Germline-derived CDR1 and CDR2 are DFQATT and SNEGSKA (reference sequence). The DNA of the CDR3 is TGCAGTGCCGCGCCCCCCCTGCGGGTCTACGCTAGCACAGATACGCAGTATTTT. Its protein is CSAAPPLRVYASTDTQYF.

V and J are TRBV6-5 and TRBJ2-1; no clear D gene. Trimming removed 7 bases from V and 9 bases from J, with 16 bases in between. The CDR3 has 13 amino acids. Germline V gene data show CDR1 as MNHEY and CDR2 as SVGAGI. The CDR3 sequence is CASNPLPRVEQFF. CDR3 in DNA: TGTGCCAGCAACCCACTGCCTCGCGTTGAGCAGTTCTTC.

The genes are TRBV12-3 or TRBV12-4 and TRBJ2-1, with D tentatively TRBD1 (6 bases). The V gene lost 3 bases and the J gene lost 5 bases, with 14 bases spanning the gap. The CDR3 spans 15 residues. The CDR3 sequence: CASSLRQDFHNEQFF. The CDR3 DNA follows: TGTGCCAGCAGTTTGAGACAGGACTTCCACAATGAGCAGTTCTTC.

This rearrangement joins TRBV9 to TRBJ2-3; no clear D. The CDR3 is 13 amino acids. Trimming took off 1 base at V and 6 bases at J, with 9 bases between the two ends. Germline CDR1 is SGDLS and CDR2 is YYNGEE. The CDR3 coding sequence is TGTGCCAGCAGCGTAACTCCGTCCGATACGCAGTATTTT. This sequence encodes CASSVTPSDTQYF. The whole variable domain, remainder taken from reference TRBV9 and TRBJ2-3, is DSGVTQTPKHLITATGQRVTLRCSPRSGDLSVYWYQQSLDQGLQFLIQYYNGEERAKGNILERFSAQQFPDLHSELNLSSLELGDSALYFCASSVTPSDTQYFGPGTRLTVL.

The V and J genes are TRBV29-1 and TRBJ1-2; perhaps TRBD1 as D (5 bases). V was shortened by 7 bases and J by 6 bases, with 18 bases between the two germline ends. Germline lookup yields CDR1 SQVTM and CDR2 ANQGSEA. The CDR3 covers 13 residues. DNA of the CDR3: TGCAGCGGGGGTGGTCGGGACCTGGATGGCTACACCTTC. It encodes CSGGGRDLDGYTF.

On this clonotype itself: With a much larger clone just one base away, this may be a read error. This sequence joins TRBV29-1 and TRBJ2-4; 14 nucleotides line up with TRBD2. The CDR3 extends over 13 amino acids. CDR1 and CDR2 from the germline V gene are SQVTM and ANQGSEA. J lost 13 bases, V lost 8 bases, and 10 bases had no gene match. The CDR3 protein is CSTGTSGGDEQYF. In DNA, the CDR3 is TGCAGCACCGGGACTAGCGGGGGCGATGAGCAGTACTTC.